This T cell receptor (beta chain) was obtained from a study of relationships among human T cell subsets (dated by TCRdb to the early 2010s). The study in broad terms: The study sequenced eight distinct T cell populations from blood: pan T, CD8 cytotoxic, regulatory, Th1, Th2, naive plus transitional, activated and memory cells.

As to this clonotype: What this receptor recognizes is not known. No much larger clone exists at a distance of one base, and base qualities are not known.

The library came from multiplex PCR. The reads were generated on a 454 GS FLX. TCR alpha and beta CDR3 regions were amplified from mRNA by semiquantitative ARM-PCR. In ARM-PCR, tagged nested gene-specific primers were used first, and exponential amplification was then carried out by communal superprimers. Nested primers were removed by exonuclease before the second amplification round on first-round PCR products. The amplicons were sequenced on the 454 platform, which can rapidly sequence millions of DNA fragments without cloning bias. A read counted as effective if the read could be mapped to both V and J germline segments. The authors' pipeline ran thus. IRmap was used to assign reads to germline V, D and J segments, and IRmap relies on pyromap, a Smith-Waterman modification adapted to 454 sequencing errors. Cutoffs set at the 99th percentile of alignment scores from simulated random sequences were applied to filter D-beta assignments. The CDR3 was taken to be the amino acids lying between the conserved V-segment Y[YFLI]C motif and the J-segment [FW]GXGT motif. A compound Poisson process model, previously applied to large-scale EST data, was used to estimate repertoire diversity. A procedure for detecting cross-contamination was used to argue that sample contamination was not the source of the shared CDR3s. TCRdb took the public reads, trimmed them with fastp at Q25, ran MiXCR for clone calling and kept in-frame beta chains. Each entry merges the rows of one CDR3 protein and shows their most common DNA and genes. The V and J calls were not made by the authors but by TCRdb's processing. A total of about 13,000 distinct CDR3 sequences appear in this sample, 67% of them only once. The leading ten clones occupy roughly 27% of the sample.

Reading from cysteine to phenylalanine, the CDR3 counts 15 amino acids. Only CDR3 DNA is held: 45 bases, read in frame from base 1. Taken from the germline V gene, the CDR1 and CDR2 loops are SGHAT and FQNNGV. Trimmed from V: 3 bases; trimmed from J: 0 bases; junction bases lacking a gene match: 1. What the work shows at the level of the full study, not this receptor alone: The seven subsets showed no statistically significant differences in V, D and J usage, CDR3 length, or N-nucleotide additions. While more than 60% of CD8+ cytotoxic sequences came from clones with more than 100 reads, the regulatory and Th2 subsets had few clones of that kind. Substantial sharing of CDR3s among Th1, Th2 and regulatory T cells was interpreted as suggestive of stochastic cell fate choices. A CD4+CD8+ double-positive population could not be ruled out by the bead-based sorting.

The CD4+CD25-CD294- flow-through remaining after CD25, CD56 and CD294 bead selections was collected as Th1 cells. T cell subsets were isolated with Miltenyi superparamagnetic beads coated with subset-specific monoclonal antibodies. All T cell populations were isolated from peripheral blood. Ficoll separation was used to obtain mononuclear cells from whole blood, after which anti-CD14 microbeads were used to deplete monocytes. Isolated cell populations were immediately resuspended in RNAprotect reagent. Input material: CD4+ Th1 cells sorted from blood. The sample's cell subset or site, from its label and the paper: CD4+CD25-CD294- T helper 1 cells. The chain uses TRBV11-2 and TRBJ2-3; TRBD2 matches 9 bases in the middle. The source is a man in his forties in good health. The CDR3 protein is CASSFTSGSTDTQYF. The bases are TGTGCCAGCAGCTTCACTAGCGGGAGCACAGATACGCAGTATTTT.